The sequence of this T cell receptor beta chain was determined in a study of blood T cell repertoires in COVID-19. Across the study: From T cells, B-cell-depleted T cells, or PBMCs came the material, which was cDNA or gDNA.

Source study methods: Cell counts per sample came from amplifying reference gene primers. Only in-frame clones appear in the TCRdb table, and some are missing; sequencing was by immunoSEQ multiplex PCR. V and J calls and clone size are given by that table; D and trimming were obtained from the DNA. The sample holds about 32,000 clones, over 90% seen once. Germline V lookup: CDR1 SGHVS, CDR2 FNYEAQ. V was pared by 2 bases and J by 5 bases, with 11 bases of the junction left unmatched. This CDR3 contains 17 residues. The chain combines TRBV7-6 with TRBJ2-3; TRBD2 matches 9 bases. The clonotype comes from a male donor with active COVID-19. Specimen: peripheral blood. The CDR3 nucleotides are TGTGCCAGCAGCTTAAATACGTGGCGGGGGGGCGGAGATACGCAGTATTTT. Its translation is CASSLNTWRGGGDTQYF.